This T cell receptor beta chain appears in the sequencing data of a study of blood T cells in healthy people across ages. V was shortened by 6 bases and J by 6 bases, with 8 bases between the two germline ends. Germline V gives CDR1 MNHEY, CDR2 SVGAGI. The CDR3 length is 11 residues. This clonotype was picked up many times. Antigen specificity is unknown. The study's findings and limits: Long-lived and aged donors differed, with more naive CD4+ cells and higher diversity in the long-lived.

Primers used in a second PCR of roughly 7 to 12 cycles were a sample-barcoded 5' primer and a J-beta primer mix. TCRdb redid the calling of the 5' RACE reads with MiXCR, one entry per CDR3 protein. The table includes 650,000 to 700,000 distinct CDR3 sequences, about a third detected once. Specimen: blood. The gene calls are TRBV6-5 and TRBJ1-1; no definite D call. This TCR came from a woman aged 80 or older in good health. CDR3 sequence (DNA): TGTGCCAGCAGAGGAGAGGCTGAAGCTTTCTTT. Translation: CASRGEAEAFF.